This TCR beta chain derives from a study of shared clonotypes between healthy human individuals. The CDR3 covers 15 residues. CDR1 and CDR2 from the germline V gene are MDHEN and SYDVKM. V was pared by 3 bases and J by 2 bases, with 12 bases between. Some clones are missing from TCRdb's copy, which holds only in-frame ones; the method was immunoSEQ multiplex PCR. The sample yields roughly 2.6 million clones, more than 80% seen once. Study outcomes and limitations: Non-shared clonotypes showed lower generation probabilities than clonotypes common to all four donors.

Worth noting for this clone: Its cognate antigen is unknown.

The source is a young man in good health. The sequenced material came from naive CD4+ T cells sorted from blood. Subset noted: CD45RA+ positively selected. V is TRBV28 and J is TRBJ2-3, with a possible D match to TRBD1 (6 bases). CDR3 DNA sequence: TGTGCCAGCAGTTTTTTGGACAGATCCACAGATACGCAGTATTTT. Protein sequence: CASSFLDRSTDTQYF.